This passage covers 15 T cell receptor beta chains from one sample sequenced in a study of blood T cell repertoires in COVID-19. Measured with immunoSEQ multiplex PCR; TCRdb has only the in-frame clones, and not every one. The sample holds 150,000 to 200,000 clones, 80% seen once. The sample taken for sequencing was PBMCs or T cells enriched from blood (not recorded which). The receptors were sampled from a man aged 35 to 55 who had recovered from COVID-19.

The chain uses TRBV7-9 and TRBJ1-2; no clear D gene. Trimming took 1 base from V and 7 from J, leaving 10 bases between them. The CDR3 has 13 residues. CDR1 and CDR2 (germline): SEHNR, FQNEAQ (reference sequence). CDR3 amino acids: CASSLEGRAGYTF. CDR3 DNA sequence: TGTGCCAGCAGCTTAGAAGGGAGGGCTGGCTACACCTTC.

This clone was observed a few times. The chain combines TRBV7-3 with TRBJ2-7; the D gene is possibly TRBD2 (6 bases). The CDR3 sequence is 15 residues long. V was trimmed by 1 base and J by 2 bases, leaving 12 bases between them. Germline-derived CDR1 and CDR2 are SGHTA and FQGTGA. CDR3 nucleotide sequence: TGTGCCAGCAGCTTAAGCAGCGGGCCTGCCTACGAGCAGTACTTC. The encoded protein is CASSLSSGPAYEQYF.

This clone showed up just once. This chain joins TRBV5-1 and TRBJ1-5, with D maybe TRBD1 (6 bases). V lost 1 base and J lost 6, with 17 bases in between. This CDR3 has 16 residues. CDR1 is SGHRS and CDR2 is YFSETQ in the germline V gene. The CDR3, as DNA: TGCGCCAGCAGCTTGTTGGGGCAGGGGATGGGTCAGCCCCAGCATTTT. This encodes CASSLLGQGMGQPQHF. The whole variable domain, filled in from reference TRBV5-1 and TRBJ1-5, reads KAGVTQTPRYLIKTRGQQVTLSCSPISGHRSVSWYQQTPGQGLQFLFEYFSETQRNKGNFPGRFSGRQFSNSRSEMNVSTLELGDSALYLCASSLLGQGMGQPQHFGDGTRLSIL.

This clone showed up just once. This chain joins TRBV6-5 and TRBJ1-2, with a tentative D call TRBD1 (5 bases). V lost 4 bases, J lost 8 bases, and 14 bases lay in between. Looked up from germline, CDR1 is MNHEY and CDR2 is SVGAGI. The CDR3 is 13 residues long. In DNA, the CDR3 is TGTGCCAGCAGTTCCGGCGGGACGTGGGGCTACACCTTC. Translated: CASSSGGTWGYTF.

The CDR3: CASSRGTGTGSTDTQYF. As DNA, the CDR3 is TGTGCCAGCAGTCGCGGAACCGGGACAGGGAGCACAGATACGCAGTATTTT. V usage is TRBV6-6 and J usage is TRBJ2-3, with 9 bases lining up with TRBD1. The CDR3 totals 17 residues. V lost 5 bases and J lost 0; bases outside the gene matches: 9. In germline, CDR1 is MNHNY, CDR2 SVGAGI (reference sequence).

V and J are TRBV5-6 and TRBJ1-1, with a weak D call TRBD1 (5 bases). This CDR3 region has 14 residues. Germline CDR1 is SGHDT and CDR2 is YYEEEE. V shed 4 bases and J shed 0 bases, with 10 bases lying between them. The DNA of the CDR3 is TGTGCCAGCAGCCTCGACAGCATGAACACTGAAGCTTTCTTT. This encodes CASSLDSMNTEAFF.

The V call is TRBV10-1, the J call TRBJ2-3; 8 nucleotides align to TRBD2. The CDR3 consists of 17 residues. CDR1 WNHNN and CDR2 SYGVQD come from the germline V gene (reference sequence). Trimming took 3 bases from V and 9 from J; bases not matched to a gene: 17. The CDR3 DNA reads TGCGCCAGCAGTGAATCCGCTCTAGCGGGCCCCCATGGGACGCAGTATTTT. It translates to CASSESALAGPHGTQYF.

J is TRBJ1-1 and V is TRBV7-9, with D tentatively TRBD1 (5 bases). The ends were cut back, 0 bases at V and 7 bases at J, with 12 bases in the middle. The CDR3 totals 14 residues. CDR1 is SEHNR, CDR2 FQNEAQ, per germline (reference sequence). The CDR3 sequence: CASSLAWQGDEAFF. As DNA, the CDR3 is TGTGCCAGCAGCTTAGCATGGCAGGGCGATGAAGCTTTCTTT.

This chain links TRBV6-1 with TRBJ2-6, with 9 bases lining up with TRBD1. Unmatched junction bases numbered 5, after V lost 3 bases and J lost 2 bases. The CDR3 is 17 residues long. Germline V gives CDR1 MNHNS, CDR2 SASEGT. The CDR3 protein is CASSEGTGITGANVLTF. The CDR3 nucleotides read TGTGCCAGCAGTGAGGGGACAGGGATTACTGGGGCCAACGTCCTGACTTTC.

The V and J genes are TRBV6-4 and TRBJ2-3; no clear D gene. This CDR3 is built from 13 residues. Germline values: CDR1 MRHNA, CDR2 SNTAGT. Deletions cut 4 bases from V and 0 bases from J, with 5 bases between. This chain's CDR3 is CASSVTSTDTQYF. The CDR3 bases are TGTGCCAGCAGTGTCACTAGCACAGATACGCAGTATTTT.

The chain's CDR3 is CASSRHSGADTQYF. In nucleotides, the CDR3 is TGTGCCAGCAGTCGACATAGCGGGGCGGATACGCAGTATTTT. The chain recombines TRBV6-5 with TRBJ2-3; TRBD2 matches at 8 bases. V was pared by 5 bases and J by 6 bases, with 7 bases of the junction left unmatched. The CDR3 covers 14 residues. The germline gives CDR1 MNHEY, CDR2 SVGAGI.

There are a few counts of this clone. The chain combines TRBV5-1 with TRBJ2-1, with 8 bases aligning to TRBD2. CDR1 and CDR2 (germline): SGHRS, YFSETQ. Trimming at V came to 4 bases and at J to 9 bases, leaving 15 bases not matched to a gene. The CDR3 length is 16 residues. The DNA for the CDR3 is TGCGCCAGCAGCGGGTTTAGCGGGGCTGGGGTACGTGAGCAGTTCTTC. This encodes CASSGFSGAGVREQFF.

The chain uses TRBV18 and TRBJ2-2; weak D call: TRBD1 (5 bases). V was cut by 3 bases and J by 4 bases, with 15 bases left in between. CDR1 KGHSH and CDR2 LQKENI come from the germline V gene. The CDR3 contains 16 residues. Here the CDR3 DNA reads TGTGCCAGCTCACCGACAGTGGGAATTATCACCGGGGAGCTGTTTTTT. Translated, it gives CASSPTVGIITGELFF.

The table lists this clone with a few counts. The J gene is TRBJ1-5, the V gene TRBV5-1; D call uncertain. Between the trimmed V and J ends, which lost 4 bases and 4 bases, there was a span of 9 bases. The CDR3 runs 13 residues. CDR1 and CDR2 from the germline V gene are SGHRS and YFSETQ. This CDR3 reads CASSNDGNQPQHF. CDR3 sequence (DNA): TGCGCCAGCAGCAACGACGGGAATCAGCCCCAGCATTTT.

The chain links TRBV2 to TRBJ1-2, with 9 bases that match TRBD1. The CDR3 runs 16 residues. Per the germline V gene, CDR1 is SNHLY and CDR2 is FYNNEI. V was pared by 1 base and J by 4 bases, with 7 bases of the junction left unmatched. CDR3 region: CASSEDRDRAIYGYTF. DNA for the CDR3: TGTGCCAGCAGTGAAGATCGGGACAGGGCTATCTATGGCTACACCTTC.